This passage covers 18 T cell receptor beta chains from one sample sequenced in a study of spatial heterogeneity in lung cancer. From the 5' RACE reads, TCRdb called clonotypes with MiXCR, one entry per CDR3 protein. Of 45,000 to 55,000 distinct CDR3 sequences in the sample, roughly 10% were seen once. Time point described: blood at routine non-recurrence follow-up after resection. Specimen: PBMCs, collected at follow-up. The receptors originated from a male donor with early-stage non-small cell lung cancer.

This clonotype was found many times. The chain combines TRBV15 with TRBJ1-4; D not resolved. This CDR3 is 16 amino acids long. Germline V lookup: CDR1 LNHNV, CDR2 YYDKDF (reference sequence). Trimming took 1 base from V and 4 from J, leaving 13 bases between them. The CDR3 sequence: CATSRGPQPINEKLFF. The CDR3 DNA sequence: TGTGCCACCAGCAGAGGCCCACAGCCCATTAATGAAAAACTGTTTTTT. Full variable domain (missing parts from reference TRBV15 and TRBJ1-4): DAMVIQNPRYQVTQFGKPVTLSCSQTLNHNVMYWYQQKSSQAPKLLFHYYDKDFNNEADTPDNFQSRRPNTSFCFLDIRSPGLGDTAMYLCATSRGPQPINEKLFFGSGTQLSVL.

This clonotype was recorded at least ten times. The chain is built from TRBV7-2 and TRBJ2-5, with TRBD1 matching over 8 bases. Germline V gene data show CDR1 as SGHTA and CDR2 as FQGNSA. Unmatched junction bases numbered 4, after V lost 5 bases and J lost 2 bases. The CDR3 covers 14 residues. CDR3 amino acids: CASSETGEQETQYF. As DNA, the CDR3 is TGTGCCAGCAGCGAGACAGGGGAGCAAGAGACCCAGTACTTC.

This clonotype was observed a handful of times. The chain combines TRBV9 with TRBJ1-2; possibly TRBD1 for D (5 bases). CDR1 and CDR2 (germline): SGDLS, YYNGEE. With 0 bases removed from V and 6 bases from J, the gap between germline ends came to 12 bases. This CDR3 spans 14 amino acids. This chain's CDR3 is CASSVDGRENGYTF. Written as DNA, the CDR3 is TGTGCCAGCAGCGTAGATGGCAGGGAAAATGGCTACACCTTC.

This clonotype has ten or more counts. The V and J genes are TRBV20-1 and TRBJ2-7, with D possibly TRBD1 on 5 matching bases. The germline gives CDR1 DFQATT, CDR2 SNEGSKA (reference sequence). V lost 3 bases to trimming and J lost 3 bases, with 12 bases between them. This CDR3 spans 13 amino acids. CDR3 protein: CSASSQGYYEQYF. In DNA form, the CDR3 reads TGCAGTGCTAGTAGCCAGGGCTACTACGAGCAGTACTTC.

This clonotype was observed a handful of times. The rearrangement joins TRBV12-3 or TRBV12-4 to TRBJ2-7; D gene uncertain. The CDR3 has 13 residues. Trimming took 5 bases from V and 3 from J, leaving 11 bases between them. The CDR3 region is CASSQDGYYEQYF. CDR3 DNA: TGTGCCAGCAGTCAAGACGGATACTACGAGCAGTACTTC.

This chain links TRBV11-2 with TRBJ1-1; 8 nucleotides agree with TRBD1. This CDR3 contains 12 residues. With 3 bases clipped from V and 11 bases from J, the junction kept 5 bases outside the gene matches. The germline V gene has CDR1 SGHAT and CDR2 FQNNGV. The CDR3 is CASSFGQGAAFF. The DNA of the CDR3 is TGTGCCAGCAGCTTTGGCCAGGGGGCGGCTTTCTTT.

Many counts were recorded for this clonotype. The rearrangement joins TRBV5-1 to TRBJ2-7; the D gene is possibly TRBD1 (6 bases). This CDR3 spans 13 amino acids. The V gene lost 2 bases and the J gene lost 5 bases, with 11 bases spanning the gap. CDR1 is SGHRS and CDR2 is YFSETQ in the germline V gene. Written as DNA, the CDR3 is TGCGCCAGCAGCTTTACAGGGATAAACGAGCAGTACTTC. Translation: CASSFTGINEQYF.

This clonotype has a count of ten or more. V is TRBV28 and J is TRBJ2-5; D gene uncertain. V lost 5 bases and J 1 base, leaving 8 bases between the germline ends. CDR1 is MDHEN and CDR2 is SYDVKM in the germline V gene. The CDR3 contains 13 residues. The CDR3 is CASSSGSQETQYF. The DNA for the CDR3 is TGTGCCAGCAGTAGTGGATCCCAAGAGACCCAGTACTTC.

This chain connects TRBV2 to TRBJ1-5, with TRBD1 identical over 8 bases. After removal of 6 bases from V and 7 bases from J, the junction contained 8 bases not matched to a gene. This CDR3 comprises 14 residues. From germline, CDR1 is SNHLY and CDR2 FYNNEI. The DNA for the CDR3 is TGTGCCAGCAGGCAGACAGGGGAGGGCCAGCCCCAGCATTTT. As protein: CASRQTGEGQPQHF. The full variable domain, with the rest looked up from reference TRBV2 and TRBJ1-5, is EPEVTQTPSHQVTQMGQEVILRCVPISNHLYFYWYRQILGQKVEFLVSFYNNEISEKSEIFDDQFSVERPDGSNFTLKIRSTKLEDSAMYFCASRQTGEGQPQHFGDGTRLSIL.

This clonotype came up a few times. This chain connects TRBV6-1 to TRBJ1-4; D may be TRBD1 (6 bases). The germline V gene encodes CDR1 MNHNS and CDR2 SASEGT. V was clipped by 7 bases and J by 0 bases, with 15 bases between them. This CDR3 has 16 residues. The chain's CDR3 is CASIDLGGPTNEKLFF. CDR3 sequence (DNA): TGTGCCAGCATCGATCTGGGGGGCCCAACTAATGAAAAACTGTTTTTT.

In its sample, this clonotype was seen many times. The chain combines TRBV12-3 or TRBV12-4 with TRBJ2-7, with 8 bases fitting TRBD1. Trimming at V came to 5 bases and at J to 4 bases, leaving 7 bases not matched to a gene. The CDR3 totals 14 residues. The CDR3 bases are TGTGCCAGCAGTGGGACAGGTCCACCGTACGAGCAGTACTTC. This codes for CASSGTGPPYEQYF.

There are many counts of this clonotype. V usage is TRBV20-1 and J usage is TRBJ2-1; tentative D call: TRBD2 (6 bases). CDR3 length: 14 residues. Germline CDR1 DFQATT, CDR2 SNEGSKA (reference sequence). Deletions cut 4 bases from V and 5 bases from J, with 15 bases between. The CDR3 DNA reads TGCAGTGCTATCGGTCTGCGGACTAACAATGAGCAGTTCTTC. Its translation is CSAIGLRTNNEQFF.

This clonotype was picked up many times. The V call is TRBV6-2 or TRBV6-3, the J call TRBJ1-5; tentative D call: TRBD1 (5 bases). The CDR3 has 13 amino acids. With 6 bases removed from V and 1 base from J, the gap between germline ends came to 7 bases. CDR1 is MNHEY and CDR2 is SVGEGT in the germline V gene. The CDR3 protein is CASSRDSNQPQHF. The CDR3 DNA follows: TGTGCCAGCAGCCGGGACAGCAATCAGCCCCAGCATTTT.

This clonotype has at least ten counts. The gene calls are TRBV30 and TRBJ2-5; 10 positions agree with TRBD1. Looked up from germline, CDR1 is GTSNPN and CDR2 is SVGIG (reference sequence). The CDR3 consists of 16 residues. Trimming at V came to 0 bases and at J to 5 bases, leaving 9 bases not matched to a gene. The chain's CDR3 is CAWSVTPGQGWETQYF. The CDR3 nucleotides are TGTGCCTGGAGTGTTACCCCGGGACAGGGGTGGGAGACCCAGTACTTC.

At least ten counts were recorded for this clonotype. CDR3 protein: CASSAGLAGDNEQFF. The CDR3 nucleotides are TGTGCCAGCAGCGCCGGACTAGCGGGGGACAATGAGCAGTTCTTC. The chain links TRBV9 to TRBJ2-1; 13 positions match TRBD2. This CDR3 region has 15 residues. CDR1 is SGDLS, CDR2 YYNGEE, per germline. V shed 3 bases, J shed 5 bases, and the junction held 2 bases outside the gene matches.

This clonotype has only a few counts. The rearrangement links TRBV6-5 to TRBJ1-6, with 9 positions matching TRBD1. The CDR3 runs to 14 residues. Germline trimming cut 6 bases from V and 10 bases from J; bases unmatched to any gene: 7. Germline V gene sequence: CDR1 MNHEY, CDR2 SVGAGI. The CDR3 nucleotides are TGTGCCAGCAGGAAACAGGGGGCGGGATCACCCCTCCACTTT. This gives the protein CASRKQGAGSPLHF.

The rearrangement links TRBV29-1 to TRBJ2-5; D not resolved. Per germline, CDR1 SQVTM and CDR2 ANQGSEA. This CDR3 has 10 residues. Trimming took 3 bases from V and 5 from J, leaving 4 bases between them. The CDR3 bases are TGCAGCGTTGAGGATGAGACCCAGTACTTC. Translation: CSVEDETQYF.

This clonotype appeared many times. This sequence joins TRBV9 and TRBJ1-2; TRBD1 aligns across 11 bases. Per germline, CDR1 SGDLS and CDR2 YYNGEE. J lost 6 bases, V lost 2 bases, and 3 bases had no gene match. The length of the CDR3 is 14 residues. The CDR3 reads CASSVGQGGDGYTF. Written as DNA, the CDR3 is TGTGCCAGCAGCGTGGGACAGGGGGGTGATGGCTACACCTTC.